This T cell receptor (beta chain) came from a study of blood T cell repertoires in COVID-19 (dated by TCRdb to the early 2020s). In the study overall: Samples from collaborators originated in the United States, Italy and Spain and spanned both the acute and convalescent phases of COVID-19. The prospective study material was composed of cDNA or gDNA derived from T cells, B-cell-depleted T cells, or PBMCs. Deeply sampled blood TCRbeta repertoires from subjects exposed to, actively infected with, or recovered from COVID-19 were included in the dataset. The repertoires were released in a freely available public database intended as a resource for research on the immune response to SARS-CoV-2. The samples were drawn from the first 160 participants of the ongoing ImmuneRACE study and from some 1,300 subjects provided by 6 global collaborators. Nearly every sample came with metadata listing a de-identified subject ID, COVID-19 status, age in years and sex. Where HLA class I and class II types were available, the types were taken from metadata supplied by the sample provider, not from assay-based typing.

Details on this clone: What this receptor recognizes is not known. No base quality information exists; no much larger clone differs at one position.

V lost 0 bases and J lost 4 bases, and the count of bases not matched to a germline gene is 2. The CDR3 holds 14 amino acids from the cysteine to the phenylalanine. The read is trimmed to its CDR3 DNA, 42 bases read in frame from base 1. CDR1 and CDR2 are drawn from the germline V gene: SGHAT, FQNNGV. TCRbeta CDR3 regions were amplified from genomic DNA using the immunoSEQ Assay, a bias-controlled multiplex PCR. The source study handled its data this way. Within the assay, amplification of reference gene primers was used to estimate how many nucleated cells each sample contained. To quantify the absolute abundance of each unique TCRbeta CDR3 rearrangement, sequence reads were collapsed and filtered. For each sample, productive Simpson clonality was calculated as the square root of Simpson's diversity index across productive rearrangements. Not all clones reach the TCRdb copy of this immuneACCESS table, which keeps in-frame sequences only. Checked studies attribute under half of the gap to unresolved V genes and leave the rest unexplained. For V, J and clone size, that table is used; D and trimming come from the DNA. For this sample the table gives 90,000 to 150,000 clones, of which about 86% were detected only once. Of the sample, roughly 1% is held by the ten largest clones.

Overall results and qualifications from the work: How much clinical and demographic metadata was included differed by source and by participant, and the metadata was provided uncurated.

Each collaborating institution followed its own protocols to collect whole blood in K2EDTA tubes. Collaborator samples were shipped for TCRbeta analysis as frozen whole blood, isolated PBMCs, or DNA extracted from either sample type. This TCR derives from a woman in her forties or fifties with active or convalescent COVID-19. Sequences were obtained from peripheral blood. The chain was built from TRBV11-2 and TRBJ2-7; 8 central bases correspond to TRBD2. For the CDR3, the sequence is CASSLDRLAYEQYF. The nucleotide sequence is TGTGCCAGCAGCTTAGATAGACTAGCGTACGAGCAGTACTTC.